The present TCR beta chain was sequenced within a study of identical twins' blood T cells. MiXCR was run by TCRdb on the 5' RACE reads, yielding one entry per CDR3 protein. The sample has 400,000 or so distinct CDR3 sequences, around 30% seen once. The CDR3 is 11 amino acids. Between the trimmed V and J ends, which lost 5 bases and 4 bases, there was a span of 9 bases. Germline V gene lookup returns CDR1 DFQATT and CDR2 SNEGSKA (reference sequence). The chain carries TRBV20-1 and TRBJ2-7, with no clear D. The TCR was taken from a woman between 18 and 49 years old in good health. Sequenced sample: PBMCs. In DNA form, the CDR3 reads TGCAGTGCTGCCCTCACTTACGAGCAGTACTTC. Residues: CSAALTYEQYF.